The 27 T cell receptor beta chains below all came from one sample that was sequenced in a study of radiotherapy plus CTLA-4 blockade in lung cancer. Libraries were prepared by immunoSEQ multiplex PCR; TCRdb keeps only in-frame clonotypes and omits some of them. The sample includes some 33,000 clones, roughly 70% of them seen just once. Sequencing used peripheral blood, obtained from a patient treated with radiotherapy plus ipilimumab. These receptors came from a human donor with non-small cell lung cancer whose response to radiotherapy plus ipilimumab could not be evaluated.

This clone was seen more than once but under ten times. The J gene is TRBJ1-1, the V gene TRBV28, with 8 bases aligning to TRBD1. From germline, CDR1 is MDHEN and CDR2 SYDVKM. Losses at the gene ends were 7 bases for V and 6 bases for J; bases not matched to a gene: 10. The CDR3 covers 14 residues. The chain's CDR3 is CASNPGGSRAEAFF. Here the CDR3 DNA reads TGTGCCAGCAATCCAGGGGGCTCAAGAGCTGAAGCTTTCTTT.

In this sample, this clone turned up once. V gene TRBV11-2 combines with J gene TRBJ2-3; D is unclear. This CDR3 region has 16 residues. The V end lost 0 bases, the J end lost 0 bases, and 10 bases lay between the germline ends. Germline lookup yields CDR1 SGHAT and CDR2 FQNNGV. The CDR3 sequence: CASSLDSSLSTDTQYF. The CDR3 region has the DNA TGTGCCAGCAGCTTAGATTCGTCGCTAAGCACAGATACGCAGTATTTT.

The rearrangement links TRBV6-5 to TRBJ1-2, with D maybe TRBD1 (6 bases). This CDR3 comprises 13 residues. CDR1 is MNHEY and CDR2 is SVGAGI in the germline V gene. V lost 5 bases to trimming and J lost 7 bases, with 14 bases between them. The CDR3 DNA reads as TGTGCCAGCAGTGAACGGACAGCAGGTGGCTACACCTTC. Amino acid sequence: CASSERTAGGYTF.

The gene calls are TRBV7-8 and TRBJ2-1; possible D gene TRBD2, 5 bases. The length of the CDR3 is 11 residues. CDR1 is SGHVS and CDR2 is FQNEAQ in the germline V gene. V was trimmed by 4 bases and J by 10 bases, leaving 8 bases between them. The CDR3 region is CASSSASEQFF. The CDR3 DNA follows: TGTGCCAGCAGCTCAGCTAGCGAGCAGTTCTTC.

The chain recombines TRBV2 with TRBJ1-1; D is uncertain. Trimming left V 2 bases short and J 0 bases short, with 7 bases between. This CDR3 contains 14 residues. The germline V gene has CDR1 SNHLY and CDR2 FYNNEI. The CDR3 sequence is CASSELALNTEAFF. The CDR3 DNA reads as TGTGCCAGCAGTGAATTGGCTCTGAACACTGAAGCTTTCTTT.

The CDR3 DNA follows: TGTGCCAGCCGAGGTCTAGGGGGCTCGCAGCCCCAGCATTTT. Protein product: CASRGLGGSQPQHF. This chain connects TRBV2 to TRBJ1-5; 7 bases fit TRBD1. V lost 8 bases, J lost 7 bases, and 11 bases stayed unmatched. The germline V gene has CDR1 SNHLY and CDR2 FYNNEI. The CDR3 is made up of 14 amino acids.

This chain joins TRBV5-1 and TRBJ1-2; D is perhaps TRBD1 (5 bases). CDR3 length: 12 amino acids. The V gene lost 3 bases and the J gene lost 4 bases, with 7 bases spanning the gap. Germline V gene lookup returns CDR1 SGHRS and CDR2 YFSETQ. In DNA form, the CDR3 reads TGCGCCAGCAGCTGGGGCCTCTATGGCTACACCTTC. This codes for CASSWGLYGYTF.

The J gene is TRBJ2-7, the V gene TRBV6-5; TRBD2 matches at 9 bases. The germline gives CDR1 MNHEY, CDR2 SVGAGI. The CDR3 totals 14 residues. Unmatched junction bases numbered 6, after V lost 4 bases and J lost 5 bases. Here the CDR3 reads CASSWRGGSHEQYF. The CDR3 DNA follows: TGTGCCAGCAGTTGGCGGGGGGGTTCCCACGAGCAGTACTTC.

The V and J genes are TRBV7-9 and TRBJ1-2; D unresolved. The length of the CDR3 is 13 residues. Germline lookup yields CDR1 SEHNR and CDR2 FQNEAQ (reference sequence). V shed 1 base and J shed 2 bases, with 5 bases lying between them. In DNA, the CDR3 is TGTGCCAGCAGCTTAGACAGCAACTATGGCTACACCTTC. Protein: CASSLDSNYGYTF.

This chain uses TRBV7-8 with TRBJ2-7; 10 bases are a match to TRBD2. V lost 5 bases, J lost 1 base, and 8 bases stayed unmatched. There are 16 residues in the CDR3. Germline CDR1 is SGHVS and CDR2 is FQNEAQ. The CDR3 reads CASSPRTSGTSYEQYF. The CDR3 nucleotides read TGTGCCAGCAGCCCTCGGACTAGCGGAACTTCCTACGAGCAGTACTTC. The whole variable domain, filled in from reference TRBV7-8 and TRBJ2-7, reads GAGVSQSPRYKVAKRGQDVALRCDPISGHVSLFWYQQALGQGPEFLTYFQNEAQLDKSGLPSDRFFAERPEGSVSTLKIQRTQQEDSAVYLCASSPRTSGTSYEQYFGPGTRLTVT.

The chain combines TRBV18 with TRBJ1-1, with 7 nucleotides matching TRBD1. The germline V gene encodes CDR1 KGHSH and CDR2 LQKENI. The CDR3 sequence is 15 residues long. Trimming took 5 bases from V and 0 from J; bases not matched to a gene: 6. The DNA of the CDR3 is TGTGCCAGCTCATACCGGACAGGCTTGAACACTGAAGCTTTCTTT. It specifies CASSYRTGLNTEAFF. The entire variable domain, with the rest obtained from reference TRBV18 and TRBJ1-1, is as follows: NAGVMQNPRHLVRRRGQEARLRCSPMKGHSHVYWYRQLPEEGLKFMVYLQKENIIDESGMPKERFSAEFPKEGPSILRIQQVVRGDSAAYFCASSYRTGLNTEAFFGQGTRLTVV.

This clone was observed a few times. V and J are TRBV7-8 and TRBJ2-3; TRBD2 matches at 9 bases. V lost 0 bases and J lost 6; bases outside the gene matches: 13. Germline CDR1 is SGHVS and CDR2 is FQNEAQ. The CDR3 has 18 amino acids. CDR3 protein: CASSLAISGSGRLDTQYF. The CDR3 nucleotides are TGTGCCAGCAGCTTAGCGATTAGCGGGAGTGGGAGGTTGGATACGCAGTATTTT.

The chain recombines TRBV30 with TRBJ1-1, with no clear D. Trimming took 3 bases from V and 1 from J, leaving 15 bases between them. The CDR3 contains 15 residues. Germline V CDR1 and CDR2: GTSNPN, SVGIG (reference sequence). The CDR3 spells CAWRMTEAGNTEAFF. The CDR3 DNA follows: TGTGCCTGGAGAATGACCGAGGCGGGGAACACTGAAGCTTTCTTT.

The chain uses TRBV6-5 and TRBJ2-2; 7 bases fit TRBD1. The junction had 5 bases not matched to a gene; V was cut back by 9 bases and J by 1 base. CDR3 length: 14 residues. Per germline, CDR1 MNHEY and CDR2 SVGAGI. DNA for the CDR3: TGTGCCAGTAGGAGGACAGGGAACACCGGGGAGCTGTTTTTT. This gives the protein CASRRTGNTGELFF.

In its sample, this clone was seen a few times. This rearrangement joins TRBV6-1 to TRBJ2-7; D gene unclear. CDR1 is MNHNS, CDR2 SASEGT, per germline. The CDR3 runs 14 residues. The germline V and J ends were trimmed by 5 bases and 6 bases, with 17 bases remaining between them. Here the CDR3 reads CASSTTTVPLEQYF. The CDR3 DNA follows: TGTGCCAGCAGTACGACGACTGTCCCCCTCGAGCAGTACTTC.

This clone was seen a few times. The genes are TRBV19 and TRBJ2-7, with D uncertain. V was shortened by 4 bases and J by 0 bases, with 7 bases between the two germline ends. The CDR3 has 13 amino acids. The germline V gene encodes CDR1 LNHDA and CDR2 SQIVND (reference sequence). The CDR3 is CASSSGLSYEQYF. The DNA for the CDR3 is TGTGCCAGTAGTAGCGGCCTCTCCTACGAGCAGTACTTC.

The genes are TRBV13 and TRBJ1-4, with 7 nucleotides matching TRBD1. This CDR3 contains 16 residues. V lost 0 bases, J lost 5 bases, and 6 bases stayed unmatched. The germline V gene has CDR1 PRHDT and CDR2 FYEKMQ (reference sequence). CDR3 sequence: CASSLGLGTANEKLFF. Here the CDR3 DNA reads TGTGCCAGCAGCTTAGGCCTAGGGACAGCGAATGAAAAACTGTTTTTT.

This chain links TRBV2 with TRBJ1-3; possibly TRBD1 for D (5 bases). Trimming shortened V by 3 bases and J by 4 bases, and 7 bases separated the two germline ends. CDR1 and CDR2 from the germline V gene are SNHLY and FYNNEI. The CDR3 has 13 amino acids. The CDR3 loop reads CASSDTGGNTIYF. In DNA form, the CDR3 reads TGTGCCAGCAGTGATACAGGCGGAAACACCATATATTTT.

CDR3 in DNA: TGTGCCAGCAGTTTGCAGGGGGGCTTTTCCTACGAGCAGTACTTC. This codes for CASSLQGGFSYEQYF. This chain uses TRBV6-1 with TRBJ2-7; the D gene is possibly TRBD1 (7 bases). CDR3 length equals 15 residues. Deletions cut 5 bases from V and 1 base from J, with 15 bases between. CDR1 is MNHNS and CDR2 is SASEGT in the germline V gene.

The V and J genes are TRBV2 and TRBJ2-5; 8 bases line up with TRBD2. Germline-derived CDR1 and CDR2 are SNHLY and FYNNEI. After removal of 5 bases from V and 1 base from J, the junction contained 3 bases not matched to a gene. The CDR3 extends over 14 amino acids. CDR3 in DNA: TGTGCCAGCAGTCGAACTAGCGGCCAAGAGACCCAGTACTTC. Protein product: CASSRTSGQETQYF.

The chain employs TRBV5-5 and TRBJ2-3; TRBD2 might be the D (6 bases). The CDR3 is 15 amino acids. V lost 0 bases, J lost 1 base, and 9 bases lay in between. The germline V gene encodes CDR1 SGHKS and CDR2 YYEKEE (reference sequence). CDR3: CASSLASGGTDTQYF. The CDR3 coding sequence is TGTGCCAGCAGCTTGGCCTCGGGGGGCACAGATACGCAGTATTTT.

The rearrangement links TRBV6-5 to TRBJ1-1, with 7 bases aligning to TRBD1. CDR3 length equals 14 residues. Germline CDR1 and CDR2: MNHEY and SVGAGI. The J segment lost 7 bases and the V segment lost 5 bases, leaving 10 bases of the junction unmatched. The CDR3 reads CASSQDREQGEAFF. The CDR3 nucleotides are TGTGCCAGCAGTCAAGACAGGGAGCAGGGTGAAGCTTTCTTT.

Note on this clone: This same CDR3 is encoded by further DNA sequences in the sample. V usage is TRBV7-8 and J usage is TRBJ2-3; the match to TRBD2 covers 12 bases. V lost 9 bases and J lost 5; bases outside the gene matches: 9. Germline CDR1 is SGHVS and CDR2 is FQNEAQ. The CDR3 has 15 residues. CDR3: CASSRLAGEGDTQYF. The CDR3, as DNA: TGTGCCAGTAGCAGACTAGCGGGAGAAGGAGATACGCAGTATTTT.

The J gene is TRBJ1-2, the V gene TRBV30; TRBD1 matches 7 bases. This CDR3 spans 15 amino acids. Germline CDR1 GTSNPN, CDR2 SVGIG (reference sequence). V shed 2 bases and J 7 bases; nucleotides not matched to a gene: 13. CDR3 sequence: CAWSRHTTGSGGYTF. Written as DNA, the CDR3 is TGTGCCTGGAGTCGCCACACGACAGGGTCCGGTGGCTACACCTTC. The entire variable domain, with the rest obtained from reference TRBV30 and TRBJ1-2, is as follows: SQTIHQWPATLVQPVGSPLSLECTVEGTSNPNLYWYRQAAGRGLQLLFYSVGIGQISSEVPQNLSASRPQDRQFILSSKKLLLSDSGFYLCAWSRHTTGSGGYTFGSGTRLTVV.

The chain carries TRBV5-4 and TRBJ2-1; D is unclear. The CDR3 is 16 amino acids. The V gene's germline CDR1 is SGHNT and CDR2 YYREEE (reference sequence). V dropped 7 bases and J dropped 0 bases, with 17 bases sitting between them. CDR3 sequence reads: CASSNFSRSSYNEQFF. In nucleotides, the CDR3 is TGTGCCAGCTCCAATTTTAGCCGAAGCTCCTACAATGAGCAGTTCTTC.

The chain has TRBV7-8 and TRBJ1-2; 10 bases fit TRBD1. V shed 5 bases and J 4 bases; nucleotides not matched to a gene: 10. CDR1 is SGHVS and CDR2 is FQNEAQ in the germline V gene. The CDR3 loop spans 16 amino acids. CDR3 in amino acids: CASSRSRDRGVYGYTF. The CDR3 DNA reads TGTGCCAGCAGCCGGAGCCGGGACAGGGGTGTCTATGGCTACACCTTC.

The CDR3 reads CASSPQGNNSPLHF. The CDR3 DNA reads TGTGCCAGCAGTCCCCAGGGTAACAATTCACCCCTCCACTTT. V gene TRBV28 combines with J gene TRBJ1-6; D is perhaps TRBD1 (5 bases). V lost 5 bases and J lost 7, with 12 bases in between. This CDR3 region has 14 residues. Germline CDR1 is MDHEN and CDR2 is SYDVKM.